The sequence of this T cell receptor (beta chain) was determined in a study of blood T cell repertoires in COVID-19. Background on the study: Samples taken during acute and convalescent COVID-19 were collected in the United States, Italy and Spain.

The germline V gene has CDR1 MNHEY and CDR2 SVGAGI. The CDR3 loop spans 12 amino acids. Trimming cost V 8 bases and J 9 bases, with 14 bases left between them. Original data processing: The authors estimated nucleated cell counts from reference gene primer amplification. Produced via immunoSEQ multiplex PCR; TCRdb's table is partial and in-frame only. V and J calls and clone size are those listed in that table; D and trimming were worked out from the DNA. The table lists around 170,000 clones, under 85% of them singletons. The source material was peripheral blood. This TCR was sampled from a woman aged 40 to 50 with acute or convalescent COVID-19. The V call is TRBV6-5, the J call TRBJ1-5; D uncertain. The CDR3 spells CASQTPPGPQHF. CDR3 sequence (DNA): TGTGCCAGCCAAACACCTCCGGGGCCCCAGCATTTT.